The rows below give T cell receptor beta chains drawn from one sample of a study of lymphopenia after photon versus proton radiotherapy. Only in-frame clones appear in the TCRdb table, and some are missing; sequencing was by immunoSEQ multiplex PCR. The table includes some 44,000 clones, approximately 83% detected once. The sample consisted of peripheral blood, taken from a patient treated with proton-based radiotherapy. The receptor source for this set is a woman in her seventies with pancreatic cancer. Both conserved end residues are part of each CDR3. Each record gives: V gene, D gene, J gene, clone size, CDR3 DNA, CDR3 protein. The D gene is left open where the match is weak. Some rows have no size entry. The others give once, few or many, or a class for an expanded clone.

TRBV4-2,TRBD1,TRBJ1-3,-,TGTGCCAGCAGCCACGATCTGGGGGACAGGGCTGGAAACACCATATATTTT,CASSHDLGDRAGNTIYF
TRBV29-1,TRBD1,TRBJ2-7,-,TGCAGCGCTAAGGGGGCCCCGGGGACCACCTACGAGCAGTACTTC,CSAKGAPGTTYEQYF
TRBV10-1,-,TRBJ1-2,few,TGCGCCAGCAGGGACGGCGTATTTAACTATGGCTACACCTTC,CASRDGVFNYGYTF
TRBV30,TRBD1,TRBJ1-2,-,TGTGCCTGGAACAGGGGATTTAGCTACACCTTC,CAWNRGFSYTF
TRBV6-6,-,TRBJ2-7,-,TGTGCCAGCATCCGAGGCGCGGATACCTACGAGCAGTACTTC,CASIRGADTYEQYF
TRBV27,-,TRBJ2-3,-,TGTGCCAGCACGGGAACAAAACCGGGGTCTAGAGATACGCAGTATTTT,CASTGTKPGSRDTQYF
TRBV7-9,-,TRBJ2-1,-,TGTGCCAGCAGCTTAGCCCACTGGGACTTACGAGCAAATGAGCAGTTCTTC,CASSLAHWDLRANEQFF
TRBV28,TRBD2,TRBJ2-1,once,TGTGCCAGCAGTTTTCTATACAGGGGACTAGCGGGAGGCAATGAGCAGTTCTTC,CASSFLYRGLAGGNEQFF
TRBV28,-,TRBJ2-7,few,TGTGCCAGCAGTTTACTGACGGGAGCCAGAAACTTC,CASSLLTGARNF
TRBV6-5,-,TRBJ2-2,-,TGTGCCAGCAGTTACCTGCCGGGATCAGGGGAGCTGTTTTTT,CASSYLPGSGELFF
TRBV2,TRBD1,TRBJ2-1,-,TGTGCCAGCAGGGACAGGGGGCGCTTCAATGAGCAGTTCTTC,CASRDRGRFNEQFF
TRBV7-2,-,TRBJ2-1,-,TGTGCCAGCAGCCTGGACCCTCCTAGTTACAATGAGCAGTTCTTC,CASSLDPPSYNEQFF
TRBV28,-,TRBJ2-4,-,TGTGCCAGCAGTAGCCGGGACCGACACAAAAACATTCAGTACTTC,CASSSRDRHKNIQYF
TRBV5-6,-,TRBJ2-7,-,TGTGCCAGCAGCTTGATGCGCTCAGTGGGCGTCGGCGAGCAGTACTTC,CASSLMRSVGVGEQYF
TRBV7-9,TRBD2,TRBJ2-2,-,TGTGCCAGCAGCTTATCCGGGGGAGGGCCCGGGGAGCTGTTTTTT,CASSLSGGGPGELFF
TRBV7-2,-,TRBJ1-4,-,TGTGCCAGCAGCATAGGCGGGGGGGGGAATGAAAAACTGTTTTTT,CASSIGGGGNEKLFF
TRBV29-1,TRBD1,TRBJ1-1,once,TGCAGCGTTGTTCCTCTCCCGGGACAGGGGAACACTGAAGCTTTCTTT,CSVVPLPGQGNTEAFF
TRBV5-4,-,TRBJ2-5,-,TGTGCCAGCAGCGACGGGCAGCAAGAGACCCAGTACTTC,CASSDGQQETQYF
TRBV19,-,TRBJ2-3,-,TGTGCCAGTACCACTGGGGGAGCGCGCACAGATACGCAGTATTTT,CASTTGGARTDTQYF
TRBV2,-,TRBJ1-2,-,TGTGCCAGCAGTGAAGTCGAGGGAGTTAGTGGCTACACCTTC,CASSEVEGVSGYTF
TRBV2,TRBD2,TRBJ2-5,-,TGTGCCAGCAGTGTGTCTAGCGGGAAAGAGACCCAGTACTTC,CASSVSSGKETQYF
TRBV4-3,TRBD1,TRBJ2-2,-,TGCGCCAGCAGCCATGGGACAGACACCGGGGAGCTGTTTTTT,CASSHGTDTGELFF
TRBV19,-,TRBJ2-7,few,TGTGCCAGTAGTATTGTGGCGGGTGCCTACGAGCAGTACTTC,CASSIVAGAYEQYF
TRBV5-1,-,TRBJ2-7,-,TGCGCCAGCAGCTCTACCACCTACGAGCAGTACTTC,CASSSTTYEQYF
TRBV5-6,TRBD1,TRBJ2-5,-,TGTGCCAGCATCGGGACCGGGACAGGAGAGACCCAGTACTTC,CASIGTGTGETQYF
TRBV27,-,TRBJ2-1,-,TGTGCCAGCAGTTCCCTGCGCGTAAGCTCCTACAATGAGCAGTTCTTC,CASSSLRVSSYNEQFF
TRBV9,-,TRBJ2-7,-,TGTGCCAGCAGCGTAGCGTCAGCGACCGACCTATACGAGCAGTACTTC,CASSVASATDLYEQYF
TRBV11-2,-,TRBJ1-3,-,TGTGCCAGCAGTGATAACTCCAGGGTTACTTCTGGAAACACCATATATTTT,CASSDNSRVTSGNTIYF
TRBV19,-,TRBJ1-4,once,TGTGCCAGTAGGCCCCCCGTCGCCAATGAAAAACTGTTTTTT,CASRPPVANEKLFF
TRBV28,-,TRBJ2-7,-,TGTGCCAGCAGTTTGGGGGGAAGCCAAGCTTTTTACGAGCAGTACTTC,CASSLGGSQAFYEQYF
TRBV4-2,-,TRBJ2-3,-,TGTGCCAGCAGCCAAGAGATCAGTGCTAGCACAGATACGCAGTATTTT,CASSQEISASTDTQYF
TRBV25-1,TRBD1,TRBJ2-1,-,TGTGCCAGCAGTGAAGAGGGGGCAGGGAGCAATGAGCAGTTCTTC,CASSEEGAGSNEQFF
TRBV20-1,-,TRBJ2-7,few,TGCAGTGCTCAAGAGGGATACGAGCAGTACTTC,CSAQEGYEQYF
TRBV5-4,-,TRBJ2-2,-,TGTGCCAGCCTCGACGGGAGAGCGAACACCGGGGAGCTGTTTTTT,CASLDGRANTGELFF
TRBV11-2,-,TRBJ2-1,-,TGTGCCAGCAGCTCATCTCTGAATGAGCAGTTCTTC,CASSSSLNEQFF
TRBV2,TRBD2,TRBJ2-7,-,TGTGCCAGCAGTGGGGGACTAGCGGGAGTAGAGCAGTACTTC,CASSGGLAGVEQYF
TRBV6-1,-,TRBJ1-5,-,TGTGCCAGCAGTGAGGGAGGGAGGGGAGGCCATCAGCCCCAGCATTTT,CASSEGGRGGHQPQHF
TRBV5-1,-,TRBJ2-3,-,TGCGCCAGCTCCAGGCCGGACGGAAGCACAGATACGCAGTATTTT,CASSRPDGSTDTQYF
TRBV4-3,TRBD2,TRBJ2-5,-,TGCGCCAGCAGCCAAGATCCCACTAGCGGGAGGCCCCAAGAGACCCAGTACTTC,CASSQDPTSGRPQETQYF
TRBV27,-,TRBJ2-1,-,TGTGCCAGCAGTTTATGGGGTCAGGGTGGTGAGCAGTTCTTC,CASSLWGQGGEQFF
TRBV30,TRBD1,TRBJ1-3,few,TGTGCCTGGAGCGGACAGGGACTCGGGCGAAACACCATATATTTT,CAWSGQGLGRNTIYF
TRBV9,TRBD2,TRBJ2-1,-,TGTGCCAGCAGCGTAGAGCCCCTTGGGGGGAGGGCCGGGGAGCAGTTCTTC,CASSVEPLGGRAGEQFF
TRBV7-9,-,TRBJ1-2,few,TGTGCCAGCAGCTTAGGGCAGAACTATGGCTACACCTTC,CASSLGQNYGYTF